This T cell receptor beta chain was captured by sequencing in a study of blood T cell repertoires in COVID-19. Repertoires were generated with immunoSEQ multiplex PCR, while TCRdb's copy carries only in-frame clones and drops some. The sample lists approximately 200,000 clones, roughly nine tenths seen once, with 1% to 1.4% in the top ten. The germline CDR1 and CDR2 sequences are KGHDR and SFDVKD. The CDR3 is 16 residues long. V shed 4 bases, J shed 2 bases, and the junction held 6 bases outside the gene matches. The clonotype comes from a man aged 25 to 40 with acute or convalescent COVID-19. The chain uses TRBV24-1 and TRBJ2-3, with 9 bases matching TRBD2. The specimen sequenced was peripheral blood. CDR3 bases: TGTGCCACCAGTGAAACCGGGACTAGCCTCACAGATACGCAGTATTTT. This encodes CATSETGTSLTDTQYF.